This T cell receptor beta chain was recorded in a study of T cell changes during pregnancy in multiple sclerosis. Between the trimmed V and J ends, which lost 4 bases and 8 bases, there was a span of 17 bases. From germline, CDR1 is SGHTA and CDR2 FQGNSA. The CDR3 extends over 14 amino acids. Using immunoSEQ multiplex PCR, the repertoire was profiled, and TCRdb retains in-frame clones only, with some absent. The sample lists tens of thousands of clones, nearly 95% occurring once. This chain uses TRBV7-2 with TRBJ1-2; D gene uncertain. The material was peripheral blood, obtained after pregnancy. The sequence was collected from a female donor with multiple sclerosis, enrolled in a pregnancy study. The CDR3 nucleotides read TGTGCCAGCAGCTCCGGGAGCGGAGGGAAGGGCTACACCTTC. Translated: CASSSGSGGKGYTF.